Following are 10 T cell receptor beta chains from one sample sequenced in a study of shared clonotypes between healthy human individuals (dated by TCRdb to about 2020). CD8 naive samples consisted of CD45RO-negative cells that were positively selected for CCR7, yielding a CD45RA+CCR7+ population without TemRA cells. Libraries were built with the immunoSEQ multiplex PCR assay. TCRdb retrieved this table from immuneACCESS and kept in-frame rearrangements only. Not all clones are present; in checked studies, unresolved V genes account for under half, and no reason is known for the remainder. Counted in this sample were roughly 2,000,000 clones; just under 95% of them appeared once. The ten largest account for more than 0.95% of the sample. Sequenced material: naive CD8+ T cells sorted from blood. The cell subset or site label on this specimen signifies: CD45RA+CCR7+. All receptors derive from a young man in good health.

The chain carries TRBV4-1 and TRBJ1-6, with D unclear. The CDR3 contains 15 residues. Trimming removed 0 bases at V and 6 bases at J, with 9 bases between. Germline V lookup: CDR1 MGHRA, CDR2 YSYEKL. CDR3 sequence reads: CASSQDSSANSPLHF. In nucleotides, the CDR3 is TGCGCCAGCAGCCAAGATTCAAGTGCTAATTCACCCCTCCACTTT.

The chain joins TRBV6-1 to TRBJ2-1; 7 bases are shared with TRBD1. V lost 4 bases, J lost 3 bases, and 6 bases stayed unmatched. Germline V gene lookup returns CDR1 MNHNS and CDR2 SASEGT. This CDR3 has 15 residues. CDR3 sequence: CASSGDSKDYNEQFF. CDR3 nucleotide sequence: TGTGCCAGCAGTGGGGACAGCAAAGACTACAATGAGCAGTTCTTC.

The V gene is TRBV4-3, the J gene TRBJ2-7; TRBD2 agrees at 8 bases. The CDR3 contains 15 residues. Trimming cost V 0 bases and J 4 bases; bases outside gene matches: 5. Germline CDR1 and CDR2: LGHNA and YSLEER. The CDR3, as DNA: TGCGCCAGCAGCCAAGATCAGCGGGAGTGGTACGAGCAGTACTTC. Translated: CASSQDQREWYEQYF.

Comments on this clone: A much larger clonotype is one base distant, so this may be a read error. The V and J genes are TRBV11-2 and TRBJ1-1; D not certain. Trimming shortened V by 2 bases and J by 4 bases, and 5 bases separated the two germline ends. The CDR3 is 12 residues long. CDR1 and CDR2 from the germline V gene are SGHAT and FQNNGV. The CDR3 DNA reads TGTGCCAGCAGCTTATGGGGCACTGAAGCTTTCTTT. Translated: CASSLWGTEAFF.

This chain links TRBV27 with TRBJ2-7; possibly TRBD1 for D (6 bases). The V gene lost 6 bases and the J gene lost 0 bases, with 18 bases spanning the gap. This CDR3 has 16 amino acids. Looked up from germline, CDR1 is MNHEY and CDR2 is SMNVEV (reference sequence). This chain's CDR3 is CASRINHRDTSYEQYF. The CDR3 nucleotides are TGTGCCAGCAGAATTAACCACAGGGACACCTCCTACGAGCAGTACTTC.

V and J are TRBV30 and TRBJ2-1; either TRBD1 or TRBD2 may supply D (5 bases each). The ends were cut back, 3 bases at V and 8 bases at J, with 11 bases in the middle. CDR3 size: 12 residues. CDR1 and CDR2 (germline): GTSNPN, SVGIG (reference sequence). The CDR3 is CAWSPLGDEQFF. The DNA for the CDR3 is TGTGCCTGGAGCCCACTGGGGGATGAGCAGTTCTTC.

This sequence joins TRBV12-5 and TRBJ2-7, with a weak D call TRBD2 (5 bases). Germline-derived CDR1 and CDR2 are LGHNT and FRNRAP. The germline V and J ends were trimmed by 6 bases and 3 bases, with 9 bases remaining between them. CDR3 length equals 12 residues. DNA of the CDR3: TGTGCTAGTGGGGACGGGAACTACGAGCAGTACTTC. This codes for CASGDGNYEQYF.

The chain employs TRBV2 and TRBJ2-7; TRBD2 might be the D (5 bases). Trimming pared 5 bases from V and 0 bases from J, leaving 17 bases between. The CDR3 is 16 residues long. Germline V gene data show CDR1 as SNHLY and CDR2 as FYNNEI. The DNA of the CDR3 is TGTGCCAGCAGTTACACTAGTTGGGGAAGCTCCTACGAGCAGTACTTC. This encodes CASSYTSWGSSYEQYF.

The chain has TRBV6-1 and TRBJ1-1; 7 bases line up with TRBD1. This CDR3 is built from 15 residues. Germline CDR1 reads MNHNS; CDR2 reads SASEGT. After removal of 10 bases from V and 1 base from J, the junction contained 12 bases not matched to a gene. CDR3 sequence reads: CATHPGQRSNTEAFF. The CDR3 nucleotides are TGTGCCACTCATCCGGGACAGAGATCGAACACTGAAGCTTTCTTT.

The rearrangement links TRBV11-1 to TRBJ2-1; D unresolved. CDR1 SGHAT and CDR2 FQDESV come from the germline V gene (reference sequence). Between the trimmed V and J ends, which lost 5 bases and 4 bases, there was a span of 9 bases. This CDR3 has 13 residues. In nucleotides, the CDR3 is TGTGCCAGCAGCCCGACGGTATACAATGAGCAGTTCTTC. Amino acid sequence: CASSPTVYNEQFF.